The T cell receptor beta chain under discussion was sequenced for a study of radiotherapy plus CTLA-4 blockade in lung cancer. The wider study: Objective responses emerged in around 19% of patients, and about 30% attained disease control.

To note about this clone: Its antigen is unknown.

The germline V gene has CDR1 SQVTM and CDR2 ANQGSEA. The CDR3 runs 12 residues. Trimming shortened V by 5 bases and J by 2 bases, and 10 bases separated the two germline ends. TCRdb's table, derived via immunoSEQ multiplex PCR, lists solely in-frame clones and lacks some. Here the sample spans about 87,000 clones, around 84% being singletons. The study's findings and limits: Blood TCR clones of tumor origin expanded after radiotherapy plus ipilimumab. Reports identified early blood T cell clone dynamics, with interferon-beta, as the best response predictor.

This sequence originates from a human donor with non-small cell lung cancer that progressed on radiotherapy plus ipilimumab. This rearrangement joins TRBV29-1 to TRBJ2-7; no firm D call. The source was peripheral blood, collected from a patient treated with radiotherapy plus ipilimumab. CDR3 in DNA: TGCAGCGTTACCTTGGGAACCTACGAGCAGTACTTC. Residues: CSVTLGTYEQYF.